The 16 T cell receptor beta chains below all came from one sample that was sequenced in a study of blood T cell repertoires in COVID-19. Libraries were prepared by immunoSEQ multiplex PCR; TCRdb keeps only in-frame clonotypes and omits some of them. The sample contains about 110,000 clones, roughly 84% of which appear only once. The specimen sequenced was peripheral blood. These receptors came from a human donor in a cohort sampled during active COVID-19.

This clone was seen a handful of times. J is TRBJ2-3 and V is TRBV9, with 7 bases fitting TRBD1. This CDR3 spans 17 amino acids. Germline trimming cut 0 bases from V and 8 bases from J; bases unmatched to any gene: 15. CDR1 SGDLS and CDR2 YYNGEE come from the germline V gene. The CDR3: CASSVGSGTAESRTQYF. As DNA, the CDR3 is TGTGCCAGCAGCGTAGGGTCCGGGACAGCGGAATCTCGTACGCAGTATTTT.

The chain joins TRBV7-9 to TRBJ2-5; TRBD2 matches at 10 bases. Germline V CDR1 and CDR2: SEHNR, FQNEAQ (reference sequence). CDR3 length: 15 amino acids. V was clipped by 3 bases and J by 3 bases; unmatched bases: 4. CDR3 protein: CASSFPSGREETQYF. The CDR3 bases are TGTGCCAGCAGCTTCCCTAGCGGGAGAGAAGAGACCCAGTACTTC.

V usage is TRBV29-1 and J usage is TRBJ1-3; 7 positions match TRBD1. Per the germline V gene, CDR1 is SQVTM and CDR2 is ANQGSEA. This CDR3 has 16 residues. V dropped 0 bases and J dropped 7; count of bases not matched to a gene: 12. The CDR3 DNA follows: TGCAGCGTTGAAGAATCTGAGGGGGCACCTACCAACACCATATATTTT. It is translated as CSVEESEGAPTNTIYF.

V and J are TRBV10-3 and TRBJ1-3; 7 nucleotides agree with TRBD1. This CDR3 is 16 amino acids long. V shed 0 bases, J shed 4 bases, and the junction held 6 bases outside the gene matches. Germline CDR1 ENHRY, CDR2 SYGVKD. CDR3 in amino acids: CAISESLRGPGNTIYF. Here the CDR3 DNA reads TGTGCCATCAGTGAGTCGTTGAGGGGGCCAGGAAACACCATATATTTT.

V and J are TRBV7-2 and TRBJ2-7, with 11 bases aligning to TRBD2. Germline V gene data show CDR1 as SGHTA and CDR2 as FQGNSA. The trim removed 2 bases at V and 5 bases at J, leaving 5 bases unmatched. CDR3 length: 15 amino acids. As DNA, the CDR3 is TGTGCCAGCAGCTTAACTAGCGGGAGTATCAACGAGCAGTACTTC. Residues: CASSLTSGSINEQYF.

J is TRBJ1-2 and V is TRBV7-9; D remains ambiguous. Germline V lookup: CDR1 SEHNR, CDR2 FQNEAQ (reference sequence). V was clipped by 5 bases and J by 4 bases, with 8 bases between them. The CDR3 contains 12 residues. The CDR3 here is CASSPGIYGYTF. CDR3 bases: TGTGCCAGCAGCCCGGGGATCTATGGCTACACCTTC.

This sequence joins TRBV18 and TRBJ2-5; D may be TRBD1 (6 bases). The CDR3 is made up of 15 amino acids. In germline, CDR1 is KGHSH, CDR2 LQKENI. Trimming took 0 bases from V and 2 from J, leaving 10 bases between them. This chain's CDR3 is CASSPPGQQQETQYF. The CDR3 DNA is TGTGCCAGCTCACCACCCGGACAGCAACAAGAGACCCAGTACTTC.

V usage is TRBV6-5 and J usage is TRBJ1-2, with a weak D call TRBD1 (5 bases). CDR1 and CDR2 from the germline V gene are MNHEY and SVGAGI. This CDR3 is 15 amino acids long. V lost 0 bases, J lost 5 bases, and 13 bases lay in between. Written as DNA, the CDR3 is TGTGCCAGCAGTTACTCGAGACAGATCTCTTATGGCTACACCTTC. Its translation: CASSYSRQISYGYTF.

The CDR3 region is CASSVASAGLSNQPQHF. As DNA, the CDR3 is TGTGCCAGCAGCGTAGCTTCGGCAGGGCTTAGCAATCAGCCCCAGCATTTT. J is TRBJ1-5 and V is TRBV9; D may be TRBD1 (5 bases). The CDR3 has 17 residues. Germline CDR1 reads SGDLS; CDR2 reads YYNGEE. V dropped 0 bases and J dropped 0 bases, with 13 bases sitting between them.

This clone showed up just once. The CDR3 nucleotides are TGTGCCAGCAGCTTATTTTCGGGACAGACGAACACTGAAGCTTTCTTT. As protein: CASSLFSGQTNTEAFF. This chain links TRBV5-5 with TRBJ1-1; TRBD1 agrees at 7 bases. Germline assignment: CDR1 SGHKS and CDR2 YYEKEE (reference sequence). The CDR3 contains 16 residues. The trim removed 2 bases at V and 1 base at J, leaving 8 bases unmatched.

The V call is TRBV28, the J call TRBJ1-2, with D perhaps matching TRBD1 (5 bases). Per germline, CDR1 MDHEN and CDR2 SYDVKM. This CDR3 contains 16 residues. Between the trimmed V and J ends, which lost 6 bases and 3 bases, there was a span of 20 bases. CDR3 loop: CASSSTGEKEYYGYTF. CDR3 nucleotides: TGTGCCAGCAGCTCAACGGGGGAGAAGGAGTACTATGGCTACACCTTC.

This chain uses TRBV24-1 with TRBJ2-7; D is perhaps TRBD1 (6 bases). The CDR3 loop spans 18 amino acids. CDR1 KGHDR and CDR2 SFDVKD come from the germline V gene. V shed 9 bases and J shed 0 bases, with 26 bases lying between them. The CDR3 protein is CATEANGRTGQSSYEQYV. The CDR3 nucleotides read TGTGCCACCGAAGCCAACGGACGAACAGGGCAGTCCTCCTACGAGCAGTACGTC.

This clone has just a few counts. The rearrangement joins TRBV3-1 (or the pseudogene TRBV3-2) to TRBJ1-3; D not certain. The CDR3 has 15 residues. From germline, CDR1 is LGHDT and CDR2 YNNKEL (reference sequence). V lost 2 bases, J lost 0 bases, and 8 bases lay in between. The CDR3 here is CASSQPGTSGNTIYF. In DNA form, the CDR3 reads TGTGCCAGCAGCCAACCAGGAACCTCTGGAAACACCATATATTTT.

The chain recombines TRBV23-1 with TRBJ2-5; tentative D call: TRBD2 (6 bases). TRBV23-1 is assigned to the ORF class and has an uncertain function. With 0 bases removed from V and 2 bases from J, the gap between germline ends came to 13 bases. There are 16 residues in the CDR3. This CDR3 is CASSQSRVGGQETQYF. The CDR3 nucleotides read TGCGCCAGCAGTCAATCGAGGGTCGGGGGTCAAGAGACCCAGTACTTC.

The genes are TRBV3-1 (or the pseudogene TRBV3-2) and TRBJ1-6; D possibly corresponds to TRBD1 (5 bases). This CDR3 has 14 amino acids. Trimming pared 8 bases from V and 7 bases from J, leaving 15 bases between. Per germline, CDR1 LGHDT and CDR2 YNNKEL (reference sequence). The CDR3 DNA sequence: TGTGCCAGCGGTTTCCAGGGAATAAATTCACCCCTCCACTTT. It specifies CASGFQGINSPLHF.

The gene calls are TRBV6-5 and TRBJ1-2, with D tentatively TRBD1 (5 bases). Germline CDR1 is MNHEY and CDR2 is SVGAGI. The germline V and J ends were trimmed by 6 bases and 4 bases, with 15 bases remaining between them. The CDR3 loop spans 14 amino acids. The DNA for the CDR3 is TGTGCCAGCAGACCACCGGGGGAGGTCTATGGCTACACCTTC. Its translation is CASRPPGEVYGYTF.